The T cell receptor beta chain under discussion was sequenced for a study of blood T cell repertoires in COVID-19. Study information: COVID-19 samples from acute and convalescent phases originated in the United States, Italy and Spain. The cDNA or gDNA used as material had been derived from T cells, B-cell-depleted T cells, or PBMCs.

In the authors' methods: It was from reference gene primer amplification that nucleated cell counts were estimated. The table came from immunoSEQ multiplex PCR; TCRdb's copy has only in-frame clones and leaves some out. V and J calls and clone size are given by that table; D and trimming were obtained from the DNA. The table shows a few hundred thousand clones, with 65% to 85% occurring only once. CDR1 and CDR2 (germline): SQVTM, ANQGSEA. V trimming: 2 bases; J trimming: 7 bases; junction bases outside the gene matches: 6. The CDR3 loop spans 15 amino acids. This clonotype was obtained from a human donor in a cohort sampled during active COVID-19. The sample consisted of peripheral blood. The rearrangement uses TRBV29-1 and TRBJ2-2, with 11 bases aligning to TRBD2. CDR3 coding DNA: TGCAGCGTTGAAAAACTAGCGGGAGTTGGCGGGGAGCTGTTTTTT. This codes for CSVEKLAGVGGELFF.